The present entry profiles one TCR beta chain with its context. Its antigen is currently unknown. The repertoire was sequenced with immunoSEQ multiplex PCR; TCRdb's copy has only in-frame clones and lacks some. The sample holds roughly 25,000 clones; approximately 86% are singletons and the top ten take roughly 8%. This specimen comes from a study of T cell responses to AZD1222 COVID-19 vaccine. The V gene lost 1 base and the J gene lost 4 bases, with 11 bases spanning the gap. The CDR3 length is 14 residues. The V gene's germline CDR1 is SGHDT and CDR2 YYEEEE. General study findings and limits: Clonal diversity was possibly underestimated, and white British individuals and females predominated among donors. Samples come after the peak T cell response, not at day 14.

Timing groups of about 4 and about 12 weeks for second doses were pooled. The chain recombines TRBV5-6 with TRBJ1-2; tentative D call: TRBD1 (5 bases). The specimen was peripheral blood, collected 28 days after the second AZD1222 dose. The sequence was collected from an adult who received the AZD1222 COVID-19 vaccine. CDR3 amino acids: CASSLYQGSYGYTF. CDR3 sequence (DNA): TGTGCCAGCAGCTTGTATCAGGGTTCCTATGGCTACACCTTC.